Sequencing of this TCR delta chain was carried out in a study of gamma-delta T cells after stem cell transplantation. This clone was found a few times. TCRdb reapplied CATT to the RT-PCR reads. The sample shows about 2,500 delta-chain clones, around a fifth of them seen only once. The CDR3 runs 31 residues. Although no V gene was called, TRDJ1 is the J gene; the DNA was not compared with TRDD3, the D call given in the table. Sequences were obtained from gamma-delta T cells. The sequence was collected from a human donor. It is not recorded whose cells these are; they may come from a transplant donor. CDR3 residues: CALGEPAQPPNPAFPEKDGGYSPRYTDKLIF. The DNA for the CDR3 is TGTGCTCTTGGGGAACCGGCCCAACCGCCGAACCCAGCCTTCCCAGAAAAAGATGGGGGATACTCCCCCCGGTACACCGATAAACTCATCTTT.